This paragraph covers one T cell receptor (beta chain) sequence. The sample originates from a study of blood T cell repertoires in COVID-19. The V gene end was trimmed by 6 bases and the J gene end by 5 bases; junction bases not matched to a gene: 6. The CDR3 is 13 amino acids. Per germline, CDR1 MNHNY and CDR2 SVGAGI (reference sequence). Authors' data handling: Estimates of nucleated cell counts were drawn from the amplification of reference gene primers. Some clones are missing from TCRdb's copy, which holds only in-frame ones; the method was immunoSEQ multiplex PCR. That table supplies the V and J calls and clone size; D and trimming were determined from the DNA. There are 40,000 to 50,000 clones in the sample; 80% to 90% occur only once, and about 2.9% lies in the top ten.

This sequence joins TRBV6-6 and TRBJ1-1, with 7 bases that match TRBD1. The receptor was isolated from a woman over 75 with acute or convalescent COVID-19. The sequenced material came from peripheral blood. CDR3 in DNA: TGTGCCAGCAGAACGGGGACAGAAACTGAAGCTTTCTTT. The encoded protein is CASRTGTETEAFF.